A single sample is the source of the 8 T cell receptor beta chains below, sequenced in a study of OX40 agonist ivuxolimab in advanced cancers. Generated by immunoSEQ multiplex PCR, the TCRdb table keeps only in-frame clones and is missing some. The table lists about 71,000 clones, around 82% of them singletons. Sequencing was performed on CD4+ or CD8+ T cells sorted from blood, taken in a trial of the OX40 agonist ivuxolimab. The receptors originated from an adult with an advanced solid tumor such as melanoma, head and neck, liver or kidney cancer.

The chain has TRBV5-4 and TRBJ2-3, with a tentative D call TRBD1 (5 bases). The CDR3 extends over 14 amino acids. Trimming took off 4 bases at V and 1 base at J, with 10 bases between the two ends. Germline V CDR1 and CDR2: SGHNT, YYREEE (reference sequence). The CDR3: CASSIDRRTDTQYF. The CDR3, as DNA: TGTGCCAGCAGCATTGACAGACGCACAGATACGCAGTATTTT.

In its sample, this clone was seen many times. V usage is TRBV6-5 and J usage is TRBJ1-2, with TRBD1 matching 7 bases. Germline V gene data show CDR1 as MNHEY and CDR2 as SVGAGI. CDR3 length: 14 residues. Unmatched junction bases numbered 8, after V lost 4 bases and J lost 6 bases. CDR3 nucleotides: TGTGCCAGCAGTTCTAACAGGGGCCTCAATGGCTACACCTTC. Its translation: CASSSNRGLNGYTF.

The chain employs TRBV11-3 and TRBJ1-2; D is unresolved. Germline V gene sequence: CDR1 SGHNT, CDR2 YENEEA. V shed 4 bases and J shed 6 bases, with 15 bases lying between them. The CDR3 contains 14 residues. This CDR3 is CASSSTGRSHGYTF. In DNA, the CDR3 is TGTGCCAGCAGCTCGACCGGACGGAGCCATGGCTACACCTTC.

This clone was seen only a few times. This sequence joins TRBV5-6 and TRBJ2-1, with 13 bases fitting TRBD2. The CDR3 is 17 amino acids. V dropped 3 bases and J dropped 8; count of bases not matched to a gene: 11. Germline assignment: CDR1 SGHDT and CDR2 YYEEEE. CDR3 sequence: CASSSLGRLAGGDEQFF. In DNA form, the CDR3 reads TGTGCCAGCAGCTCCCTGGGAAGACTAGCGGGGGGCGATGAGCAGTTCTTC.

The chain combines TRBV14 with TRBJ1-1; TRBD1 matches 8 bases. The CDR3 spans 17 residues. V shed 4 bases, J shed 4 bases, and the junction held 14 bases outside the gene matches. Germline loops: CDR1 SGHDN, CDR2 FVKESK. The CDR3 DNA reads TGTGCCAGCAGCCGCCAGGGGGCGATTTGGGGGACCACTGAAGCTTTCTTT. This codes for CASSRQGAIWGTTEAFF.

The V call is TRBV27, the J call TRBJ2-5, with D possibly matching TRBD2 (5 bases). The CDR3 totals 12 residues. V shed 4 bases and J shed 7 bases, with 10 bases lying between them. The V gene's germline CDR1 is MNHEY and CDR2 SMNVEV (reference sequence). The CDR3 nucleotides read TGTGCCAGCAGTTACAACCGGGGGACCCAGTACTTC. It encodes CASSYNRGTQYF.

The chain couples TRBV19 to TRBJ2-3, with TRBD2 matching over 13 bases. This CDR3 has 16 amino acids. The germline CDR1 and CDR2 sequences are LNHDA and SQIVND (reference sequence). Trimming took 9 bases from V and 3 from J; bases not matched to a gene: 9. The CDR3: CASTSRTSGRTDTQYF. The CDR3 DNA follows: TGTGCCAGCACCTCAAGGACTAGCGGGAGAACAGATACGCAGTATTTT.

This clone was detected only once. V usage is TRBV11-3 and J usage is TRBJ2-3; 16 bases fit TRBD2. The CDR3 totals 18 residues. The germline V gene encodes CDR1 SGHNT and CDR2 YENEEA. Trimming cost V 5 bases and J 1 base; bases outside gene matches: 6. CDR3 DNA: TGTGCCAGCAGCCAGGGACTAGCGGGAGGGAGCCGCACAGATACGCAGTATTTT. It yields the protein CASSQGLAGGSRTDTQYF.